The T cell receptor beta chain under discussion was sequenced for a study of T cells in Graves' hyperthyroidism and ophthalmopathy. General study points: The model predicted ophthalmopathy a median 6.5 months before onset.

Concerning this clonotype itself: The antigen is undetermined.

Amplification targeted TCR beta CDR3 regions from RNA transcripts. HTBI primers were employed in a first-round RT-PCR of the TCR CDR3. TCRdb re-derived calls from the multiplex PCR reads in MiXCR, one entry per CDR3 protein. The table records approximately 430,000 distinct CDR3 sequences, about a sixth of them present only once. The V and J ends lost 5 bases and 7 bases respectively, with 14 bases between them. The CDR3 sequence is 13 residues long. CDR1 and CDR2 (germline): MNHNS, SASEGT. Each diagnosis was grounded in clinical symptoms, serum thyroxine and TRAb, thyroid ultrasound, and orbital computed tomography.

This receptor was taken from a woman aged 18 to 35 with Graves' hyperthyroidism. This chain uses TRBV6-1 with TRBJ1-2, with D tentatively TRBD1 (6 bases). Specimen: blood. The CDR3 DNA sequence: TGTGCCAGCAGTACCACAGGGCGGACTGGCTACACCTTC. Protein sequence: CASSTTGRTGYTF.